The 12 T cell receptor beta chains below were found in one sample sequenced in a study of blood T cells in healthy people across ages. Primed by a sample-barcoded 5' primer and a J-beta primer mix, a second PCR proceeded for 7 to 11 cycles. TCRdb re-called the 5' RACE reads with MiXCR, one entry per CDR3 protein. In the table there are 1.5 million to 2 million distinct CDR3 sequences, around 50% of which are singletons. The sample comprised blood. These receptors all come from a woman aged 40-49 years in good health.

This clonotype was counted between two and nine times. The V call is TRBV10-3, the J call TRBJ2-5; 11 positions match TRBD2. CDR1 is ENHRY and CDR2 is SYGVKD in the germline V gene. The CDR3 has 15 amino acids. V trimming: 7 bases; J trimming: 5 bases; junction bases outside the gene matches: 9. The CDR3 here is CAIKPSGGLSETQYF. The CDR3 DNA follows: TGTGCCATCAAGCCTAGCGGGGGGCTTAGCGAGACCCAGTACTTC.

The chain joins TRBV7-2 to TRBJ2-1, with D possibly matching TRBD1 (6 bases). V lost 2 bases and J lost 1, with 15 bases in between. The CDR3 sequence is 17 residues long. CDR1 and CDR2 (germline): SGHTA, FQGNSA. The CDR3 DNA follows: TGTGCCAGCAGCTTATTTTTTGGGGGCGCGTCCTACAATGAGCAGTTCTTC. Encoded protein: CASSLFFGGASYNEQFF.

The gene calls are TRBV5-6 and TRBJ2-5, with 8 bases fitting TRBD1. Unmatched junction bases numbered 4, after V lost 4 bases and J lost 2 bases. The germline gives CDR1 SGHDT, CDR2 YYEEEE. This CDR3 spans 14 amino acids. The CDR3 nucleotides read TGTGCCAGCAGCGGATGGGACAGGCAAGAGACCCAGTACTTC. Translated: CASSGWDRQETQYF. The whole variable domain, remainder taken from reference TRBV5-6 and TRBJ2-5, is DAGVTQSPTHLIKTRGQQVTLRCSPKSGHDTVSWYQQALGQGPQFIFQYYEEEERQRGNFPDRFSGHQFPNYSSELNVNALLLGDSALYLCASSGWDRQETQYFGPGTRLLVL.

This clonotype has only a few counts. The chain employs TRBV7-2 and TRBJ1-1; 10 positions match TRBD1. The CDR3 contains 15 residues. V trimming: 4 bases; J trimming: 8 bases; junction bases outside the gene matches: 10. Germline assignment: CDR1 SGHTA and CDR2 FQGNSA. The CDR3 loop is CASSSLGTGAHEAFF. The CDR3 DNA reads TGTGCCAGCAGCTCGCTAGGGACAGGGGCCCACGAAGCTTTCTTT.

V is TRBV25-1 and J is TRBJ2-3, with D tentatively TRBD2 (6 bases). Germline CDR1 is MGHDK and CDR2 is SYGVNS. V lost 1 base and J lost 1, with 9 bases in between. The CDR3 is made up of 15 amino acids. CDR3 loop: CASSEWGEGTDTQYF. CDR3 coding DNA: TGTGCCAGCAGTGAATGGGGGGAAGGCACAGATACGCAGTATTTT.

This chain uses TRBV20-1 with TRBJ2-6; D perhaps matches TRBD1 (7 bases). From germline, CDR1 is DFQATT and CDR2 SNEGSKA (reference sequence). The ends were cut back, 6 bases at V and 4 bases at J, with 22 bases in the middle. The CDR3 loop spans 17 amino acids. CDR3 in amino acids: CSARGDGGDLGANVLTF. The CDR3 DNA reads TGCAGTGCCAGGGGGGATGGCGGAGATCTGGGGGCCAACGTCCTGACTTTC.

Only a few counts were recorded for this clonotype. The chain is built from TRBV7-2 and TRBJ2-1; D unresolved. CDR1 SGHTA and CDR2 FQGNSA come from the germline V gene. Between the trimmed V and J ends, which lost 5 bases and 3 bases, there was a span of 14 bases. The CDR3 extends over 15 amino acids. CDR3 nucleotide sequence: TGTGCCAGCAGCCAAACCGACACGATCTACAATGAGCAGTTCTTC. This gives the protein CASSQTDTIYNEQFF.

The V call is TRBV4-3, the J call TRBJ1-5; 8 nucleotides agree with TRBD1. V lost 1 base, J lost 7 bases, and 6 bases stayed unmatched. Germline V gene data show CDR1 as LGHNA and CDR2 as YSLEER. CDR3 length equals 15 residues. The CDR3 DNA sequence: TGCGCCAGCAGCCAAGGTCCCGGGACAGGCCAGCCCCAGCATTTT. It encodes CASSQGPGTGQPQHF.

V and J are TRBV27 and TRBJ1-6; D not resolved. This CDR3 has 16 amino acids. Between the trimmed V and J ends, which lost 4 bases and 8 bases, there was a span of 18 bases. The germline V gene encodes CDR1 MNHEY and CDR2 SMNVEV (reference sequence). The DNA of the CDR3 is TGTGCCAGCAGTTCGGCCCCCCTCGTGGCTTATTCACCCCTCCACTTT. This encodes CASSSAPLVAYSPLHF.

This chain uses TRBV10-3 with TRBJ2-5, with 7 bases matching TRBD1. V dropped 10 bases and J dropped 5; count of bases not matched to a gene: 10. The CDR3 runs 13 residues. Per the germline V gene, CDR1 is ENHRY and CDR2 is SYGVKD. The CDR3: CATRDSLTETQYF. Written as DNA, the CDR3 is TGTGCCACCCGGGACAGTCTGACGGAGACCCAGTACTTC.

The chain couples TRBV6-2 or TRBV6-3 to TRBJ1-2; D might be TRBD1 (5 bases). This CDR3 is 14 amino acids long. Germline CDR1 is MNHEY and CDR2 is SVGEGT. V lost 6 bases and J lost 7, with 18 bases in between. The CDR3 bases are TGTGCCAGCAGCCCCGGGACGGAAGTCTGTGGCTACACCTTC. It translates to CASSPGTEVCGYTF.

This clonotype appeared a few times. This chain's CDR3 is CASSPQLADTQYF. The CDR3 DNA follows: TGTGCCAGCTCACCCCAACTTGCAGATACGCAGTATTTT. The J gene is TRBJ2-3, the V gene TRBV18; D not resolved. Germline V gene data show CDR1 as KGHSH and CDR2 as LQKENI. V was pared by 3 bases and J by 4 bases, with 8 bases between. The CDR3 totals 13 residues.